This TCR beta chain originates from a study of human T cells and chemical hapten exposure. Overall study context: Diphenylcyclopropenone was applied weekly to patients' scalps across the approximately 25-week study.

Time point: pre-sensitization, week 0. The treatment here: therapeutic diphenylcyclopropenone sensitization with weekly scalp DPC. The drawing of blood occurred before each patch test was applied. Participating donors were patients with alopecia, aged 18 to 70 years, considered appropriate candidates for DPC. TCRdb fed the RACE reads into MiXCR, producing one record per CDR3 protein. Here the sample spans approximately 180,000 distinct CDR3 sequences, about 31% being singletons. With 0 bases removed from V and 0 bases from J, the gap between germline ends came to 10 bases. The CDR3 runs to 16 residues. CDR1 and CDR2 from the germline V gene are SGDLS and YYNGEE. This clonotype has a handful of counts.

J is TRBJ2-1 and V is TRBV9; tentatively, D is TRBD2 (5 bases). The material was whole blood, obtained in connection with sensitization to the hapten diphenylcyclopropenone (DPC). The sequence was obtained from a woman between 25 and 40 years old with alopecia areata. Some clones in this sample may be carry-over from other donors' samples. In nucleotides, the CDR3 is TGTGCCAGCAGCGTAGGAGGGCGGAGCTCCTACAATGAGCAGTTCTTC. Protein: CASSVGGRSSYNEQFF.